This T cell receptor (beta chain) emerged from a study of shared clonotypes between healthy human individuals. Clones were sequenced by immunoSEQ multiplex PCR, and TCRdb holds only the in-frame ones, with some missing. The repertoire includes more than 900,000 clones, approximately 80% of them detected once, and 0.55% to 0.7% sits in the top ten. Study findings and constraints: A generally larger estimated richness was seen in naive subsets than in memory subsets.

A remark on this clone: Its matching antigen is unknown. Other DNA sequences within the sample encode an identical CDR3.

Germline V gene sequence: CDR1 SNHLY, CDR2 FYNNEI. This CDR3 is built from 10 residues. Trimming took off 4 bases at V and 7 bases at J, with 5 bases between the two ends. The V gene is TRBV2, the J gene TRBJ2-7; D unclear. The sample was memory CD4+ T cells from PBMCs. Indicated subset: CD45RA-negative fraction. The TCR sequence derives from a man aged 18 to 30 in good health. Some clones in this sample may be carry-over from other donors' samples. The CDR3 DNA follows: TGTGCCAGCAGTGTGCGTGAGCAGTACTTC. This sequence encodes CASSVREQYF.